This T cell receptor (beta chain) was observed in a study of blood T cell repertoires in COVID-19. Looking at the study overall: In each case, the material was cDNA or gDNA derived from T cells, B-cell-depleted T cells, or PBMCs.

The germline V and J ends were trimmed by 3 bases and 6 bases, with 8 bases remaining between them. Germline-derived CDR1 and CDR2 are KGHSH and LQKENI. The CDR3 has 13 residues. In the study's own analysis: Reference gene primer amplification yielded estimated nucleated cell counts. Sequenced by immunoSEQ multiplex PCR; TCRdb stores in-frame clones only, minus some. The DNA was the basis for D and trimming; V, J and clone size are from that table. The sample lists 270,000 or so clones; approximately 89% were seen once. The TCR was taken from a man between 40 and 49 years old with active or convalescent COVID-19. The chain recombines TRBV18 with TRBJ2-2; D unresolved. The source material was peripheral blood. Here the CDR3 DNA reads TGTGCCAGCTCACCGGCTCAGGCCGGGGAGCTGTTTTTT. Its protein product is CASSPAQAGELFF.